Shown below are 20 T cell receptor beta chains from a single sample sequenced in a study of response to subunit inactivated influenza vaccine. TCRdb independently ran MiXCR on the RT-PCR reads; one entry per CDR3 protein. The repertoire holds about 520,000 distinct CDR3 sequences, approximately 24% seen once, with around 2% in the top ten. The specimen comprised CD4+ T cells sorted from PBMCs, sampled 5 days after vaccination. These TCRs come from a man aged 50 or older who received an inactivated influenza vaccine.

The chain couples TRBV11-2 to TRBJ2-1; tentatively, D is TRBD2 (6 bases). V was shortened by 6 bases and J by 0 bases, with 18 bases between the two germline ends. The CDR3 has 17 residues. Germline V gene lookup returns CDR1 SGHAT and CDR2 FQNNGV. The CDR3 reads CASRPLDLATSYNEQFF. CDR3 in DNA: TGTGCCAGCAGACCATTAGATCTAGCGACCTCCTACAATGAGCAGTTCTTC.

V and J are TRBV7-2 and TRBJ2-7; 10 nucleotides agree with TRBD1. From germline, CDR1 is SGHTA and CDR2 FQGNSA. Trimming took 5 bases from V and 4 from J; bases not matched to a gene: 5. The CDR3 is 14 amino acids. The CDR3 nucleotides are TGTGCCAGCAGCCCCCAGGGACAGGGGTACGAGCAGTACTTC. Translated, it gives CASSPQGQGYEQYF. Variable domain in full (rest from reference TRBV7-2 and TRBJ2-7): GAGVSQSPSNKVTEKGKDVELRCDPISGHTALYWYRQSLGQGLEFLIYFQGNSAPDKSGLPSDRFSAERTGGSVSTLTIQRTQQEDSAVYLCASSPQGQGYEQYFGPGTRLTVT.

The chain combines TRBV12-3 or TRBV12-4 with TRBJ2-1; possibly TRBD2 for D (5 bases). This CDR3 contains 15 residues. Trimming shortened V by 0 bases and J by 8 bases, and 14 bases separated the two germline ends. The chain's CDR3 is CASSLAGVVPDEQFF. The CDR3 region has the DNA TGTGCCAGCAGTTTAGCGGGAGTAGTGCCGGATGAGCAGTTCTTC.

In regard to this clonotype: Since a much larger clone is just one base distant, this may be a read error. The J gene is TRBJ2-7, the V gene TRBV7-9, with D perhaps matching TRBD2 (5 bases). The CDR3 has 13 residues. Per germline, CDR1 SEHNR and CDR2 FQNEAQ (reference sequence). V was clipped by 8 bases and J by 1 base, with 12 bases between them. The CDR3 loop reads CASGPTSSYEQYF. The CDR3 region has the DNA TGTGCCAGCGGCCCAACTAGTTCCTACGAGCAGTACTTC.

The chain combines TRBV18 with TRBJ2-7; TRBD1 matches 7 bases. Trimming cost V 2 bases and J 3 bases; bases outside gene matches: 7. From germline, CDR1 is KGHSH and CDR2 LQKENI. The CDR3 runs 15 residues. CDR3 sequence reads: CASSPFEGAGYEQYF. The CDR3 DNA sequence: TGTGCCAGCTCACCATTCGAGGGGGCGGGCTACGAGCAGTACTTC.

The V gene is TRBV9, the J gene TRBJ2-3; D remains ambiguous. Germline V gives CDR1 SGDLS, CDR2 YYNGEE. Between the trimmed V and J ends, which lost 0 bases and 6 bases, there was a span of 11 bases. CDR3 size: 14 residues. The CDR3 reads CASSVVQVGDTQYF. DNA of the CDR3: TGTGCCAGCAGCGTAGTGCAGGTGGGGGATACGCAGTATTTT.

V usage is TRBV20-1 and J usage is TRBJ2-3; 7 nucleotides agree with TRBD2. Germline V gene lookup returns CDR1 DFQATT and CDR2 SNEGSKA (reference sequence). The J segment lost 0 bases and the V segment lost 3 bases, leaving 3 bases of the junction unmatched. The CDR3 is made up of 14 amino acids. The DNA for the CDR3 is TGCAGTGCTAGTGGGCGGGGGAGCACAGATACGCAGTATTTT. As protein: CSASGRGSTDTQYF.

This clonotype was counted many times. This chain joins TRBV5-1 and TRBJ2-3; D perhaps matches TRBD1 (5 bases). Germline V CDR1 and CDR2: SGHRS, YFSETQ. This CDR3 is 17 amino acids long. Trimming shortened V by 0 bases and J by 2 bases, and 16 bases separated the two germline ends. DNA for the CDR3: TGCGCCAGCAGCTTGGGAAGCAGGGAATATCTCACAGATACGCAGTATTTT. It encodes CASSLGSREYLTDTQYF.

This clonotype was found a few times. The CDR3 loop reads CASSLVAGGINEQFF. As DNA, the CDR3 is TGCGCCAGCAGCTTGGTAGCGGGAGGGATCAATGAGCAGTTCTTC. The V call is TRBV5-1, the J call TRBJ2-1; 11 nucleotides agree with TRBD2. This CDR3 is 15 amino acids long. V was pared by 0 bases and J by 6 bases, with 2 bases of the junction left unmatched. The germline CDR1 and CDR2 sequences are SGHRS and YFSETQ.

This clonotype was recorded a few times. This chain links TRBV13 with TRBJ2-7; 9 nucleotides align to TRBD2. V trimming: 0 bases; J trimming: 12 bases; junction bases outside the gene matches: 6. CDR3 length: 13 amino acids. CDR1 is PRHDT and CDR2 is FYEKMQ in the germline V gene (reference sequence). The CDR3 loop is CASSLGRLAGMYF. The CDR3 DNA reads as TGTGCCAGCAGCTTAGGCCGCCTAGCGGGAATGTACTTC. Supplemented by reference TRBV13 and TRBJ2-7, the full variable domain reads AAGVIQSPRHLIKEKRETATLKCYPIPRHDTVYWYQQGPGQDPQFLISFYEKMQSDKGSIPDRFSAQQFSDYHSELNMSSLELGDSALYFCASSLGRLAGMYFGPGTRLTVT.

This chain joins TRBV19 and TRBJ2-1; possibly TRBD1 for D (6 bases). The CDR3 contains 13 residues. Germline CDR1 reads LNHDA; CDR2 reads SQIVND (reference sequence). The V end lost 9 bases, the J end lost 9 bases, and 18 bases lay between the germline ends. In DNA, the CDR3 is TGTGCCAGCAATCCAGGGGCGACGGGTGAGCAGTTCTTC. Its translation: CASNPGATGEQFF.

The chain couples TRBV29-1 to TRBJ2-1; 12 bases are a match to TRBD2. Trimming removed 6 bases from V and 9 bases from J; junction bases left unmatched: 6. The germline gives CDR1 SQVTM, CDR2 ANQGSEA. This CDR3 has 13 amino acids. The CDR3: CSVSTSGSGEQFF. CDR3 DNA sequence: TGCAGCGTGTCGACTAGCGGGAGCGGTGAGCAGTTCTTC.

The table lists this clonotype with many counts. This chain connects TRBV6-1 to TRBJ2-5, with D hard to call. CDR3 length: 15 amino acids. V was cut by 6 bases and J by 2 bases, with 16 bases left in between. Per germline, CDR1 MNHNS and CDR2 SASEGT. The CDR3: CASSQPHAKQETQYF. The CDR3 DNA reads as TGTGCCAGCAGCCAACCACACGCTAAGCAAGAGACCCAGTACTTC.

The CDR3 bases are TGTGCCAGCAGCCAAGACAGGGTCCATGAGCAGTTCTTC. This translates into CASSQDRVHEQFF. The chain uses TRBV3-1 and TRBJ2-1; D might be TRBD1 (5 bases). Trimming cost V 0 bases and J 8 bases, with 8 bases left between them. This CDR3 comprises 13 residues. In germline, CDR1 is LGHDT, CDR2 YNNKEL (reference sequence).

The chain has TRBV6-2 or TRBV6-3 and TRBJ2-2; no clear D. Germline V lookup: CDR1 MNHEY, CDR2 SVGEGT. Trimming left V 4 bases short and J 3 bases short, with 9 bases between. The CDR3 is 14 amino acids. The CDR3: CASSFTRYTGELFF. CDR3 DNA sequence: TGTGCCAGCAGTTTCACCCGATACACCGGGGAGCTGTTTTTT.

The chain carries TRBV20-1 and TRBJ2-3, with a weak D call TRBD1 (6 bases). Trimming left V 0 bases short and J 4 bases short, with 11 bases between. The CDR3 length is 14 residues. From germline, CDR1 is DFQATT and CDR2 SNEGSKA (reference sequence). The CDR3 region is CSARDAGEADTQYF. The DNA for the CDR3 is TGCAGTGCTAGAGATGCAGGGGAAGCAGATACGCAGTATTTT.

V gene TRBV6-1 combines with J gene TRBJ2-1, with TRBD1 as a possible D gene (6 bases). CDR3 length: 15 amino acids. V lost 3 bases and J 6 bases, leaving 15 bases between the germline ends. The germline V gene has CDR1 MNHNS and CDR2 SASEGT. The CDR3 DNA sequence: TGTGCCAGCAGTGAGCTTCCTGGACAGACCAATGAGCAGTTCTTC. Residues: CASSELPGQTNEQFF.

V is TRBV18 and J is TRBJ2-5; the D is unclear. CDR1 is KGHSH and CDR2 is LQKENI in the germline V gene. The CDR3 extends over 14 amino acids. The V and J ends lost 2 bases and 3 bases respectively, with 10 bases between them. In DNA form, the CDR3 reads TGTGCCAGCTCACCAATGGCCAGAAAAGAGACCCAGTACTTC. It yields the protein CASSPMARKETQYF.

V gene TRBV21-1 combines with J gene TRBJ2-2; TRBD1 is the table's D call, not checked against the DNA. TRBV21-1 is a known pseudogene. The CDR3 spans 17 residues. CDR3 sequence reads: CASSKVGAGKNTGELFF. The CDR3 coding sequence is TGTGCCAGCAGCAAGGTCGGGGCAGGGAAGAACACCGGGGAGCTGTTTTTT.

The gene calls are TRBV7-2 and TRBJ2-1; no clear D. The CDR3 runs to 12 residues. Germline V gene sequence: CDR1 SGHTA, CDR2 FQGNSA. Deletions cut 5 bases from V and 2 bases from J, with 4 bases between. DNA of the CDR3: TGTGCCAGCAGCGAGGCCTACAATGAGCAGTTCTTC. This codes for CASSEAYNEQFF.